A selection of T cell receptor beta chains follows, all from one sample in a study of glioma-infiltrating T cells after dendritic cell vaccination. The assay was immunoSEQ multiplex PCR, and TCRdb's table has in-frame clones only and misses some. The table lists 75,000 to 95,000 clones, approximately 80% of them singletons. This specimen was blood, taken after dendritic cell vaccination. Receptors originate from a human donor with glioblastoma. CDR3s include the opening cysteine and the closing phenylalanine or tryptophan. The order of the fields is clone size, V gene, CDR3 protein. Only part of the rows carry a size: once, few, many, or a class if the clone is expanded.

clone_size: .
v_call: TRBV19
cdr3_aa: CASSRGPPGQPQHF

clone_size: .
v_call: TRBV5-1
cdr3_aa: CASSGQPNQPQHF

clone_size: .
v_call: TRBV5-1
cdr3_aa: CASSSGTKETQYF

clone_size: .
v_call: TRBV19
cdr3_aa: CASSNGNIGGPFF

clone_size: once
v_call: TRBV15
cdr3_aa: CATVIQLGARTEAFF

clone_size: .
v_call: TRBV6-6
cdr3_aa: CASNGQGSVAQPQHF

clone_size: .
v_call: TRBV5-4
cdr3_aa: CASSLGASETDTQYF

clone_size: .
v_call: TRBV11-2
cdr3_aa: CASSLRTRSGLGETQYF

clone_size: .
v_call: TRBV7-2
cdr3_aa: CASSLGGSASRSTEAFF

clone_size: .
v_call: TRBV7-7
cdr3_aa: CASSYRLGQETQYF

clone_size: .
v_call: TRBV6-6
cdr3_aa: CASSPTGALNEKLFF

clone_size: once
v_call: TRBV2
cdr3_aa: CASSRTEGAGANVLTF